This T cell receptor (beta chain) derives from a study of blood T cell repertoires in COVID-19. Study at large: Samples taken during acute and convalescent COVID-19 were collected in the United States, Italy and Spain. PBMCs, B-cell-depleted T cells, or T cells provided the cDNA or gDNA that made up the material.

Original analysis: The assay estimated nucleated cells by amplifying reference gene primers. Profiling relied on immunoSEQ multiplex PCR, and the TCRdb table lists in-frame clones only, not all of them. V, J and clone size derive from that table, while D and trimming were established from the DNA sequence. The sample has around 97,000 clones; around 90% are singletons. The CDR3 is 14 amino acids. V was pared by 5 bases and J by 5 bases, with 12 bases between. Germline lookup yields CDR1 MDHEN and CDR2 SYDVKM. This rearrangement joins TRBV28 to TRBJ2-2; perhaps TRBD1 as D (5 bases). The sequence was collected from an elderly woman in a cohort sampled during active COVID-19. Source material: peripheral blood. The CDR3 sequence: CASSPLGPTGELFF. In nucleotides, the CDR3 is TGTGCCAGCAGTCCTCTGGGGCCGACCGGGGAGCTGTTTTTT.